Described below is a single T cell receptor beta chain sequence and its context. The sample belongs to a study of glioma-infiltrating T cells after dendritic cell vaccination. Looking at the study overall: Autologous tumor lysate was loaded overnight onto monocyte-derived dendritic cells grown approximately seven days with IL-4 and GM-CSF.

Specified time point: after dendritic cell vaccination, including at tumor progression/relapse. Generated by immunoSEQ multiplex PCR, the TCRdb table keeps only in-frame clones and is missing some. Among over 90,000 clones listed, around 80% were seen once. V lost 4 bases and J lost 2; bases outside the gene matches: 6. The germline CDR1 and CDR2 sequences are SGHRS and YFSETQ. This CDR3 has 14 residues. The receptor's source is a human donor with glioblastoma. This sequence joins TRBV5-1 and TRBJ2-7, with 7 bases aligning to TRBD1. The input for sequencing was blood, taken after dendritic cell vaccination. The CDR3 DNA reads TGCGCCAGCAGCCTTCCGGGACAGACCTACGAGCAGTACTTC. This gives the protein CASSLPGQTYEQYF.